The 12 T cell receptor beta chains given below trace back to one sample, sequenced in a study of T cells after yellow fever vaccination. TCRdb analysed the 5' RACE reads with MiXCR anew, one entry per CDR3 protein. The sample has 250,000 to 350,000 distinct CDR3 sequences; around 9.3% are singletons. Sequenced material: CD4+ T cells sorted from PBMCs, taken 5 days after the yellow fever booster vaccination. The receptors here all came from a man younger than 35 who received the YFV17D yellow fever vaccine.

This clonotype turned up a few times. The chain carries TRBV7-9 and TRBJ2-1; D might be TRBD2 (6 bases). V was shortened by 5 bases and J by 7 bases, with 15 bases between the two germline ends. Germline assignment: CDR1 SEHNR and CDR2 FQNEAQ (reference sequence). The CDR3 loop spans 14 amino acids. This CDR3 reads CASSEPGLGNEQFF. The CDR3 bases are TGTGCCAGCAGCGAACCGGGACTCGGGAATGAGCAGTTCTTC.

This clonotype showed up just a few times. The chain uses TRBV19 and TRBJ1-6; D is possibly TRBD1 (5 bases). Germline-derived CDR1 and CDR2 are LNHDA and SQIVND (reference sequence). This CDR3 spans 16 amino acids. With 6 bases removed from V and 8 bases from J, the gap between germline ends came to 20 bases. The CDR3 sequence is CASSSTPGTVYSPLHF. CDR3 DNA: TGTGCCAGTAGCTCGACCCCCGGGACGGTCTATTCACCCCTCCACTTT.

This clonotype was recorded a few times. The chain couples TRBV11-3 to TRBJ1-1, with D possibly being TRBD1 (5 bases). The germline V and J ends were trimmed by 3 bases and 6 bases, with 14 bases remaining between them. The CDR3 totals 14 residues. Germline V CDR1 and CDR2: SGHNT, YENEEA. CDR3 sequence: CASSFRVVEAEAFF. The CDR3 nucleotides are TGTGCCAGCAGCTTCAGGGTGGTGGAGGCTGAAGCTTTCTTT.

This clonotype was seen ten or more times. This sequence joins TRBV24-1 and TRBJ2-7; D is uncertain. Germline lookup yields CDR1 KGHDR and CDR2 SFDVKD. The CDR3 totals 13 residues. The V end was cut by 4 bases, the J end by 5 bases, with 11 bases between. The DNA of the CDR3 is TGTGCCACCAGTGACCAAGGGAATAACGAGCAGTACTTC. Protein: CATSDQGNNEQYF.

The J gene is TRBJ1-2, the V gene TRBV4-2; D uncertain. The CDR3 is 14 residues long. Germline V lookup: CDR1 LGHNA, CDR2 YNFKEQ. Deletions cut 0 bases from V and 5 bases from J, with 10 bases between. CDR3 coding DNA: TGTGCCAGCAGCCAAGAGCGTATCATATATGGCTACACCTTC. The encoded protein is CASSQERIIYGYTF.

There are a few counts of this clonotype. The V gene is TRBV20-1, the J gene TRBJ2-1; 9 bases map to TRBD1. The germline V gene has CDR1 DFQATT and CDR2 SNEGSKA (reference sequence). The V and J ends lost 6 bases and 5 bases, in that order; junction bases with no gene match: 8. CDR3 length: 14 amino acids. DNA of the CDR3: TGCAGTGCCTACCGGGGGACAGGGAACAATGAGCAGTTCTTC. It yields the protein CSAYRGTGNNEQFF.

The rearrangement joins TRBV7-2 to TRBJ2-7; 10 nucleotides align to TRBD1. Germline trimming cut 4 bases from V and 2 bases from J; bases unmatched to any gene: 5. Germline V gives CDR1 SGHTA, CDR2 FQGNSA. The CDR3 has 15 residues. CDR3 protein: CASSSDRGLPYEQYF. CDR3 nucleotides: TGTGCCAGCAGCTCCGACAGGGGGCTCCCCTACGAGCAGTACTTC.

V usage is TRBV30 and J usage is TRBJ2-1; D is ambiguous. The CDR3 totals 13 residues. CDR1 is GTSNPN and CDR2 is SVGIG in the germline V gene (reference sequence). Trimming removed 3 bases from V and 6 bases from J, with 12 bases in between. CDR3 amino acids: CAWRPGPSNEQFF. The CDR3 coding sequence is TGTGCCTGGAGACCGGGTCCATCCAATGAGCAGTTCTTC.

V usage is TRBV5-1 and J usage is TRBJ2-3; the D gene is possibly TRBD1 (5 bases). CDR3 length: 17 amino acids. In germline, CDR1 is SGHRS, CDR2 YFSETQ. V gave up 0 bases and J gave up 6 bases, with 20 bases separating them. The CDR3 coding sequence is TGCGCCAGCAGCTTGGGCCAGGGCAGCCCGGCAATGGATACGCAGTATTTT. Its translation is CASSLGQGSPAMDTQYF.

At least ten counts were recorded for this clonotype. The rearrangement links TRBV25-1 to TRBJ2-7, with D possibly being TRBD1 (5 bases). The V gene lost 4 bases and the J gene lost 2 bases, with 9 bases spanning the gap. CDR1 MGHDK and CDR2 SYGVNS come from the germline V gene. CDR3 length: 13 residues. The CDR3 region has the DNA TGTGCCAGCAGTGTAACAGGCACCTACGAGCAGTACTTC. This codes for CASSVTGTYEQYF.

At least ten counts were recorded for this clonotype. This sequence joins TRBV5-1 and TRBJ2-3, with unresolved D. The CDR3 contains 15 residues. Trimming removed 4 bases at V and 2 bases at J, with 14 bases between. The V gene's germline CDR1 is SGHRS and CDR2 YFSETQ. The CDR3 coding sequence is TGCGCCAGCAGCCCTAGTACTACCCACACAGATACGCAGTATTTT. Its translation is CASSPSTTHTDTQYF.

This clonotype was counted a few times. The CDR3 DNA sequence: TGCAGCGTTGTGGAGGGGTCGGTCACTGAAGCTTTCTTT. Protein sequence: CSVVEGSVTEAFF. The rearrangement joins TRBV29-1 to TRBJ1-1; weak D call: TRBD1 (5 bases). V lost 4 bases and J 4 bases, leaving 13 bases between the germline ends. Germline V lookup: CDR1 SQVTM, CDR2 ANQGSEA. There are 13 residues in the CDR3.